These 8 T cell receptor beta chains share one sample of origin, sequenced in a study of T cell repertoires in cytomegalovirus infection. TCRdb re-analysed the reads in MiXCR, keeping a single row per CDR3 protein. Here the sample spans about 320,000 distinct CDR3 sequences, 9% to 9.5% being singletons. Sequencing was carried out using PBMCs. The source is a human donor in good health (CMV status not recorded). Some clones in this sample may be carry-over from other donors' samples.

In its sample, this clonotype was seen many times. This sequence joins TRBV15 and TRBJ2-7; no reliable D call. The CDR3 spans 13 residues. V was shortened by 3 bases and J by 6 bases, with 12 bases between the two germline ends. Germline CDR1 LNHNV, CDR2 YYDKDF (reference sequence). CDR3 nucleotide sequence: TGTGCCACCAGCAGCCCAAATAGGGCCGAGCAGTACTTC. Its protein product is CATSSPNRAEQYF.

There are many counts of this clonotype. DNA for the CDR3: TGTGCCAGCATGGTTTCGCGGGGGCAAGAGACCCAGTACTTC. The encoded protein is CASMVSRGQETQYF. The chain uses TRBV12-3 or TRBV12-4 and TRBJ2-5; 7 positions agree with TRBD2. CDR3 size: 14 residues. The J segment lost 2 bases and the V segment lost 7 bases, leaving 7 bases of the junction unmatched.

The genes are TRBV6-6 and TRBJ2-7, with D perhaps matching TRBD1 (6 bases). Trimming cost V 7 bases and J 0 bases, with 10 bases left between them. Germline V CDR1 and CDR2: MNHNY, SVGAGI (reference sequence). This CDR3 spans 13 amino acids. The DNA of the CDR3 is TGTGCCAGCACCGGGACACCCTCCTACGAGCAGTACTTC. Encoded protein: CASTGTPSYEQYF.

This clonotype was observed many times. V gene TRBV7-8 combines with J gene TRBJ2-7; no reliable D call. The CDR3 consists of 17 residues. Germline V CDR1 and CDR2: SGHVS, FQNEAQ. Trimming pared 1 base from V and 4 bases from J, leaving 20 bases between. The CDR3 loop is CASSLGSVSPRPYEQYF. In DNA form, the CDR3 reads TGTGCCAGCAGCTTAGGGTCCGTATCTCCACGACCTTACGAGCAGTACTTC.

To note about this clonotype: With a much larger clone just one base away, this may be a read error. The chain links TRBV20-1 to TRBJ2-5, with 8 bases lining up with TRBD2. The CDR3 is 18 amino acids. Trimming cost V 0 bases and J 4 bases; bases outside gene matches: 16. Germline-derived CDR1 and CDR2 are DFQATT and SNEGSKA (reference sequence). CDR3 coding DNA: TGCAGTGCTAGAGATCTGGATAACGGGGGGGACATCCGAGAGACCCAGTACTTC. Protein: CSARDLDNGGDIRETQYF.

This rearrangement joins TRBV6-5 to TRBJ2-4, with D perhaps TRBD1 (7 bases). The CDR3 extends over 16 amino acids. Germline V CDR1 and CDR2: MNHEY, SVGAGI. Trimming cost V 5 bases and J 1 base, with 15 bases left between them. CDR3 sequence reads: CASSGPGGPAKNIQYF. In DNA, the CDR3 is TGTGCCAGCAGTGGACCAGGGGGGCCGGCCAAAAACATTCAGTACTTC.

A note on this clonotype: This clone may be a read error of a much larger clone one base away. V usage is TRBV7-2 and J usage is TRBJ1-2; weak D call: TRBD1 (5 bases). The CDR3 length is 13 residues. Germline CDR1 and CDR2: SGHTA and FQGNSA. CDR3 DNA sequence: TGTGCCAGCAGCCCCGGACACCGCTATGGCTACCCCTTC. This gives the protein CASSPGHRYGYPF.

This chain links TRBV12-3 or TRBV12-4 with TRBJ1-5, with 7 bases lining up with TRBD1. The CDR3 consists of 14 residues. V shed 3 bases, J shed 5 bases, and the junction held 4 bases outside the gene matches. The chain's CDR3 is CASSLSQGYQPQHF. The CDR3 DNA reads TGTGCCAGCAGTTTGTCACAGGGGTATCAGCCCCAGCATTTT.